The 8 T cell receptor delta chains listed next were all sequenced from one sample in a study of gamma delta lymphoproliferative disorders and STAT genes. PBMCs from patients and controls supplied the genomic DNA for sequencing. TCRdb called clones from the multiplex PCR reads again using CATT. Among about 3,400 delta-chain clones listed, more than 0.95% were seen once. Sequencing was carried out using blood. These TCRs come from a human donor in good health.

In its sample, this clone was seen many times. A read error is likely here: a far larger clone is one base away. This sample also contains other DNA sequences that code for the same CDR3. The CDR3 loop is CACDLVELGDTTAWDTRQMFF. As DNA, the CDR3 is TGTGCTTGTGACTTGGTTGAACTGGGGGATACTACGGCCTGGGACACCCGACAGATGTTTTTC. V is TRDV2 and J is TRDJ3, with TRDD3 identical over 12 bases. The CDR3 extends over 21 amino acids. Germline CDR1 and CDR2: GEAIGNYY and EKD.

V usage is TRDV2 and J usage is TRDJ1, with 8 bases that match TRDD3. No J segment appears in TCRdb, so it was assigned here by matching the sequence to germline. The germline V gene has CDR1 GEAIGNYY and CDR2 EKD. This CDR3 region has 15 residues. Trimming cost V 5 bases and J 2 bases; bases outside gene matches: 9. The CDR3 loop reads CACVTGGIWTDKLIF. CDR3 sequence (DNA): TGTGCCTGTGTAACTGGGGGGATATGGACCGATAAACTCATCTTT.

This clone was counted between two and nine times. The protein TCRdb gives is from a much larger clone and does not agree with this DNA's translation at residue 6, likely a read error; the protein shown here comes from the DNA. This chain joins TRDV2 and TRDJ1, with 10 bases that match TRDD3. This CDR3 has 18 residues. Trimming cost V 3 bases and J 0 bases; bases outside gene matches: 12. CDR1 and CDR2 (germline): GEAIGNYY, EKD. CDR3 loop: CACDPFGGYSLDTDKLIF. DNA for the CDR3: TGTGCCTGTGACCCTTTTGGGGGATACTCGTTGGACACCGATAAACTCATCTTT.

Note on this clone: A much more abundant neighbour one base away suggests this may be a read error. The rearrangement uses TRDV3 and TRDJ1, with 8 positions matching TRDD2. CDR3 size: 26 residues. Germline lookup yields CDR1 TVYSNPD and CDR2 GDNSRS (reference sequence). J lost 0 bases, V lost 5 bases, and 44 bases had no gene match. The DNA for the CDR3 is TGTGCCCTTGCCCCGTGGCTTCCTACTACCTTCCAATACTGGAGGATAACTTGGGGCCACACCGATAAACTCATCTTT. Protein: CALAPWLPTTFQYWRITWGHTDKLIF.

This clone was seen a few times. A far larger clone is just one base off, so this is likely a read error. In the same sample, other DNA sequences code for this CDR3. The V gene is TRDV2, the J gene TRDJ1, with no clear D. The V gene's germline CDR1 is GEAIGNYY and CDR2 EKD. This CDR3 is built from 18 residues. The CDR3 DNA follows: TGTGCCTGTGACACCCTGCCGGGTGGGCAGAAAGTGGCCGATAAACTCATTTTT. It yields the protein CACDTLPGGQKVADKLIF.

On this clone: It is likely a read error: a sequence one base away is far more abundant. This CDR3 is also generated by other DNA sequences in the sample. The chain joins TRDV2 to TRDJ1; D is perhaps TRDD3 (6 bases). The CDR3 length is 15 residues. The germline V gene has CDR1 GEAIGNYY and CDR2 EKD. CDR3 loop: CACDKMGASTDKLIF. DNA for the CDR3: TGTGCCTGTGACAAGATGGGGGCTTCCACCGATAAACTCATCTTC.

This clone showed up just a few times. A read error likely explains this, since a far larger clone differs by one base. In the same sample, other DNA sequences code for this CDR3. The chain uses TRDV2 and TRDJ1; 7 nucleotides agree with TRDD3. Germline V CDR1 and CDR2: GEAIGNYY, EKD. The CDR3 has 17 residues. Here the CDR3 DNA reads TGTGCCTGTGATGGGATACTGGGGAAGGAGTACACCGATAAACTCATTTTT. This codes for CACDGILGKEYTDKLIF.

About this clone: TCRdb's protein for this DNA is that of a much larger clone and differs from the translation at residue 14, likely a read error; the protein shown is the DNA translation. This CDR3 reads CALGRAFLLLLGDVYTDKLIF. The CDR3 DNA is TGTGCTCTTGGAAGGGCCTTCCTCCTGTTACTGGGGGATGTGTACACCGATAAACTCATCTTT. The chain has TRDV1 and TRDJ1; 10 nucleotides agree with TRDD3. CDR3 size: 21 residues. After removal of 6 bases from V and 0 bases from J, the junction contained 22 bases not matched to a gene. Germline V gives CDR1 TSWWSYY, CDR2 QGS.